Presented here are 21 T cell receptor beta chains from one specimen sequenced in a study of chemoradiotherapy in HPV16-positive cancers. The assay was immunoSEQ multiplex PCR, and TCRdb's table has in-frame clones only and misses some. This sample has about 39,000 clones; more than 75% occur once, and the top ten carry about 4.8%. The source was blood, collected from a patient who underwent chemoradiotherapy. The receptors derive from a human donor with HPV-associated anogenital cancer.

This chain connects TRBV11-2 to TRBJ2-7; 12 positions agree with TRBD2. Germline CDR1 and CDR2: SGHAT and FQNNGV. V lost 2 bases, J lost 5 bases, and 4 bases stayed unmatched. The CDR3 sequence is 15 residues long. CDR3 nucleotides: TGTGCCAGCAGCTTAAGACTAGCGGGGGTTGACGAGCAGTACTTC. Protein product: CASSLRLAGVDEQYF.

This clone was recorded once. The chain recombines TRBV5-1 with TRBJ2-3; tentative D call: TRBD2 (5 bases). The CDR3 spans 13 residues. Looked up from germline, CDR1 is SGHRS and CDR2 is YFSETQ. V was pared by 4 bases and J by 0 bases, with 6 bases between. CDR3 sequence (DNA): TGCGCCAGCAGCGGACTTAGCACAGATACGCAGTATTTT. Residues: CASSGLSTDTQYF.

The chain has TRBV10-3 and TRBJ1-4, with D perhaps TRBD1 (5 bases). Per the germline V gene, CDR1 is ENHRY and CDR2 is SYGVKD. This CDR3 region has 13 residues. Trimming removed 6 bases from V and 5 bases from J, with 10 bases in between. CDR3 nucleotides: TGTGCCATCAGAAGGGACCTGAATGAAAAACTGTTTTTT. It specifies CAIRRDLNEKLFF.

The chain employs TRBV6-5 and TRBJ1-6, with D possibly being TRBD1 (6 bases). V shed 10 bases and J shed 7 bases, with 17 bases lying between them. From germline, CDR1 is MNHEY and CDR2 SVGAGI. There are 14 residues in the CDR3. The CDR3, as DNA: TGTGCCACCTATGATCAGGGGCGGAATTCACCCCTCCACTTT. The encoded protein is CATYDQGRNSPLHF.

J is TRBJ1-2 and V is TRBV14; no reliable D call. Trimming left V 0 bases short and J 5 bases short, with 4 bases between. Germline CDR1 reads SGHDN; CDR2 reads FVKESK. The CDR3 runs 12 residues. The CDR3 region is CASSQEVYGYTF. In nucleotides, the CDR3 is TGTGCCAGCAGCCAAGAAGTTTATGGCTACACCTTC.

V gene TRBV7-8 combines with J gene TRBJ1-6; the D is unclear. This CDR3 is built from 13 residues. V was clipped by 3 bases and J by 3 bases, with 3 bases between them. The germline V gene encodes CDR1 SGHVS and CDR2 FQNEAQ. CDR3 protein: CASSLGYNSPLHF. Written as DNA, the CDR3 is TGTGCCAGCAGCTTGGGCTATAATTCACCCCTCCACTTT.

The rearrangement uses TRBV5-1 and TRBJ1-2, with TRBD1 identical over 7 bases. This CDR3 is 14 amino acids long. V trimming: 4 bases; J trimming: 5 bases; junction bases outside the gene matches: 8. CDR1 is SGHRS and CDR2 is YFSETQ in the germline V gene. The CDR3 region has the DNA TGCGCCAGCAGCGTAGGACAGGCGGAATATGGCTACACCTTC. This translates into CASSVGQAEYGYTF.

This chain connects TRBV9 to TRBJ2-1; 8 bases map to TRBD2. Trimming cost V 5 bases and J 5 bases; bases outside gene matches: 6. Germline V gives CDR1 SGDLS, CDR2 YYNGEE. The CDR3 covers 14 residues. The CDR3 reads CASSRGGGNNEQFF. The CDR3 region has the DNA TGTGCCAGCAGTCGGGGGGGCGGGAACAATGAGCAGTTCTTC.

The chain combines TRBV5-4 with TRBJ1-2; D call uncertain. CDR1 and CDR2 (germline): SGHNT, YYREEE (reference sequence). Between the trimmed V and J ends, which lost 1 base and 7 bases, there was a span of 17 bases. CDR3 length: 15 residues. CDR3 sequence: CASSLYPGVWLGYTF. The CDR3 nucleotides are TGTGCCAGCAGCTTGTACCCTGGGGTATGGCTTGGCTACACCTTC.

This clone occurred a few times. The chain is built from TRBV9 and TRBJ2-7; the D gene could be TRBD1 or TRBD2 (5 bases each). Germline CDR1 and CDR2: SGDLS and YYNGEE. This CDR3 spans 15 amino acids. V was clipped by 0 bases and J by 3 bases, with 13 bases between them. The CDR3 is CASSVDTARGYEQYF. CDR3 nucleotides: TGTGCCAGCAGCGTAGATACAGCGAGGGGCTACGAGCAGTACTTC.

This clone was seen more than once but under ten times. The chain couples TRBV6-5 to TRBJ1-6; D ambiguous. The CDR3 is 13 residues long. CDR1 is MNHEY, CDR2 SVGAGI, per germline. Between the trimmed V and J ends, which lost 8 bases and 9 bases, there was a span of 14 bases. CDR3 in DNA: TGTGCCAGCCACACGGGGATGTCTTCACCCCTCCACTTT. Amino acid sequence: CASHTGMSSPLHF.

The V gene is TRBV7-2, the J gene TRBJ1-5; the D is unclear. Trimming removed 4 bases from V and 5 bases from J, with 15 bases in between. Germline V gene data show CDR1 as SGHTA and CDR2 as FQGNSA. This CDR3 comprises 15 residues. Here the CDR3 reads CASSSTTRKDQPQHF. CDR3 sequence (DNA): TGTGCCAGCAGCTCGACGACAAGGAAGGATCAGCCCCAGCATTTT.

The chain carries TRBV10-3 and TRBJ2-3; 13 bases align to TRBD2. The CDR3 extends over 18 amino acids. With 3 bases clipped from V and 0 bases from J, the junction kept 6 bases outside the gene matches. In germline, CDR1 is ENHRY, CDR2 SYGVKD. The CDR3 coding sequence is TGTGCCATCAGTGAAGGGACTAGCGGGGTCCCTAGCACAGATACGCAGTATTTT. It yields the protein CAISEGTSGVPSTDTQYF.

In nucleotides, the CDR3 is TGTGCCAGCAAATCTTCCTTGGAGAACACTGAAGCTTTCTTT. Protein sequence: CASKSSLENTEAFF. The V call is TRBV7-2, the J call TRBJ1-1; D is unclear. CDR1 and CDR2 from the germline V gene are SGHTA and FQGNSA. The CDR3 contains 14 residues. Trimming removed 7 bases from V and 1 base from J, with 13 bases in between.

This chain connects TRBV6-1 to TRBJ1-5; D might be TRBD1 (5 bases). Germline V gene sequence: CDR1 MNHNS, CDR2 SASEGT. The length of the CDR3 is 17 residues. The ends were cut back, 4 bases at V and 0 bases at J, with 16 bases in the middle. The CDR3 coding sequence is TGTGCCAGCAGTGGGGCCACGGGGGGATATAGCAATCAGCCCCAGCATTTT. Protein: CASSGATGGYSNQPQHF.

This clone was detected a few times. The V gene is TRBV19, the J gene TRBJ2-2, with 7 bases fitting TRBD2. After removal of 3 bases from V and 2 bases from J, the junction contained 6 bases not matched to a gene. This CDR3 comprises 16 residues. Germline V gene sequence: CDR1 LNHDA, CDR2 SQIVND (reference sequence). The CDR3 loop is CASSIWRDYNTGELFF. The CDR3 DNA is TGTGCCAGTAGTATCTGGCGGGACTACAACACCGGGGAGCTGTTTTTT.

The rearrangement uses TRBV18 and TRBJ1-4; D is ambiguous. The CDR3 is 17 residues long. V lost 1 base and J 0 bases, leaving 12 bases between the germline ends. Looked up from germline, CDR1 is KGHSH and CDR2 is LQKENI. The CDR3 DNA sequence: TGTGCCAGCTCACCACTCGCGCCGGGATCAACTAATGAAAAACTGTTTTTT. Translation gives CASSPLAPGSTNEKLFF.

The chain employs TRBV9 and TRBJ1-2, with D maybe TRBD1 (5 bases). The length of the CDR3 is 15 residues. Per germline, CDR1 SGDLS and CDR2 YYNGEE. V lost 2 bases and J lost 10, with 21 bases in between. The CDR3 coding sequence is TGTGCCAGCAGCGTGGGGCCCGTGGGGTTGGGGGACTACACCTTC. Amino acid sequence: CASSVGPVGLGDYTF.

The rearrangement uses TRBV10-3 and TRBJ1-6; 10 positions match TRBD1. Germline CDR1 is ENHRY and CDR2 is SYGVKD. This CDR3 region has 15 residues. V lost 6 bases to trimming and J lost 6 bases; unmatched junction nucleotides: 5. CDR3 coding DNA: TGTGCCATCAGCCTCGGGACAGGGGTTAATTCACCCCTCCACTTT. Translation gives CAISLGTGVNSPLHF.

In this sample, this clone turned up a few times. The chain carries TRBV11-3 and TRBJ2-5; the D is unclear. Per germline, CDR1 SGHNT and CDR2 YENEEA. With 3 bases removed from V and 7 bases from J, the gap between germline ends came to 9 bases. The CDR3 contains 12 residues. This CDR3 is CASSLEGGTQYF. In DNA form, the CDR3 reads TGTGCCAGCAGCTTGGAAGGTGGGACCCAGTACTTC.

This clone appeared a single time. CDR3 DNA: TGTGCCAGCAGCCTGGACAGTGAGGGAACGCAGTATTTT. It codes for CASSLDSEGTQYF. The chain is built from TRBV5-6 and TRBJ2-3; perhaps TRBD1 as D (6 bases). Trimming removed 4 bases from V and 9 bases from J, with 15 bases in between. The CDR3 spans 13 residues. Germline V gene data show CDR1 as SGHDT and CDR2 as YYEEEE.